This entry concerns a single TCR beta chain. These data belong to a study of blood T cell repertoires in COVID-19. Overall study: Samples came from the United States, Italy and Spain, spanning acute and convalescent COVID-19. Sample material is recorded as cDNA or gDNA derived from T cells, B-cell-depleted T cells, or PBMCs.

The CDR3 consists of 16 residues. V was clipped by 0 bases and J by 4 bases, with 14 bases between them. Germline V lookup: CDR1 SGDLS, CDR2 YYNGEE. Per the authors' pipeline: Reference gene primer amplification gave nucleated cell count estimates. The repertoire was sequenced with immunoSEQ multiplex PCR; TCRdb's copy has only in-frame clones and lacks some. V, J and clone size derive from that table, while D and trimming were established from the DNA sequence. The sample comprises a few hundred thousand clones, roughly 83% of which are singletons, and around 1.5% rests with the top ten. This TCR came from a woman in her fifties or sixties with acute or convalescent COVID-19. Specimen: peripheral blood. This sequence joins TRBV9 and TRBJ2-1; a weak D match, TRBD2 (7 bases). CDR3 in DNA: TGTGCCAGCAGCGTAGCCGGGGGGCCTCCTTACAATGAGCAGTTCTTC. It encodes CASSVAGGPPYNEQFF. The full variable domain, completed using reference TRBV9 and TRBJ2-1, is DSGVTQTPKHLITATGQRVTLRCSPRSGDLSVYWYQQSLDQGLQFLIQYYNGEERAKGNILERFSAQQFPDLHSELNLSSLELGDSALYFCASSVAGGPPYNEQFFGPGTRLTVL.